The 18 T cell receptor beta chains below come from one sample, sequenced in a study of identical twins. TCRdb itself ran the 5' RACE reads through MiXCR, one entry per CDR3 protein. The sample contains around 500,000 distinct CDR3 sequences, approximately 15% of which appear only once. These same records also appear under a second study, on yellow fever vaccine responses in identical twins.

Material for sequencing was CD4+ T cells sorted from blood. Every receptor here comes from a woman aged 18-29 years in good health.

In this sample, this clonotype turned up once. The rearrangement links TRBV7-2 to TRBJ2-7; D is uncertain. This CDR3 has 13 residues. The germline V and J ends were trimmed by 5 bases and 5 bases, with 13 bases remaining between them. Germline-derived CDR1 and CDR2 are SGHTA and FQGNSA. In DNA form, the CDR3 reads TGTGCCAGCAGCCCGCGACCTACTCACGAGCAGTACTTC. The encoded protein is CASSPRPTHEQYF.

This clonotype was detected many times. The CDR3 reads CASRRTSGTDTQYF. The CDR3 nucleotides read TGTGCCAGCAGACGCACTAGCGGCACAGATACGCAGTATTTT. V gene TRBV6-2 or TRBV6-3 combines with J gene TRBJ2-3; 7 nucleotides match TRBD2. V lost 6 bases, J lost 1 base, and 4 bases stayed unmatched. The CDR3 is 14 residues long. Germline V CDR1 and CDR2: MNHEY, SVGEGT.

There are a few counts of this clonotype. V usage is TRBV3-1 and J usage is TRBJ2-7; D is possibly TRBD1 (5 bases). The V gene lost 0 bases and the J gene lost 3 bases, with 12 bases spanning the gap. This CDR3 region has 15 residues. Germline CDR1 and CDR2: LGHDT and YNNKEL (reference sequence). CDR3 sequence: CASSQDFRVSYEQYF. The CDR3 nucleotides are TGTGCCAGCAGCCAAGATTTCAGGGTAAGCTACGAGCAGTACTTC.

This chain uses TRBV5-4 with TRBJ2-3; a possible D gene is TRBD2 (5 bases). Germline V gene data show CDR1 as SGHNT and CDR2 as YYREEE (reference sequence). The CDR3 contains 15 residues. V shed 4 bases and J shed 0 bases, with 12 bases lying between them. CDR3 sequence reads: CASSPGLLSTDTQYF. The CDR3 region has the DNA TGTGCCAGCAGCCCAGGACTTCTAAGCACAGATACGCAGTATTTT. Combining the CDR3 with reference TRBV5-4 and TRBJ2-3 gives the whole variable domain ETGVTQSPTHLIKTRGQQVTLRCSSQSGHNTVSWYQQALGQGPQFIFQYYREEENGRGNFPPRFSGLQFPNYSSELNVNALELDDSALYLCASSPGLLSTDTQYFGPGTRLTVL.

This clonotype was observed a few times. This chain connects TRBV7-9 to TRBJ1-1; D is uncertain. This CDR3 comprises 15 residues. The V gene's germline CDR1 is SEHNR and CDR2 FQNEAQ (reference sequence). V lost 5 bases and J 4 bases, leaving 17 bases between the germline ends. The CDR3 loop reads CASSPTLGDGTEAFF. In DNA form, the CDR3 reads TGTGCCAGCAGCCCCACCTTAGGTGACGGCACTGAAGCTTTCTTT.

A few counts support this clonotype. The chain uses TRBV19 and TRBJ2-4, with D perhaps matching TRBD1 or TRBD2 (5 bases each). This CDR3 contains 15 residues. Trimming removed 2 bases from V and 1 base from J, with 9 bases in between. CDR1 and CDR2 (germline): LNHDA, SQIVND (reference sequence). For the CDR3, the DNA is TGTGCCAGTAGTATAAGGGGACCGGCCAAAAACATTCAGTACTTC. It is translated as CASSIRGPAKNIQYF.

With regard to this clonotype: At one boundary the junction diverges from the germline segment, which might be a read error. The chain is built from TRBV9 and TRBJ1-2; D not resolved. The CDR3 consists of 13 residues. The germline CDR1 and CDR2 sequences are SGDLS and YYNGEE. The CDR3 sequence is CASSVGRDYGYTF. The CDR3 nucleotides read TGTGCCAGCAGTGTAGGGCGCGACTATGGCTACACCTTC.

The gene calls are TRBV28 and TRBJ2-1; D call uncertain. The CDR3 has 12 amino acids. In germline, CDR1 is MDHEN, CDR2 SYDVKM. Trimming took 7 bases from V and 10 from J, leaving 14 bases between them. This CDR3 reads CASTLTMGEQFF. The CDR3 DNA reads TGTGCCAGCACCCTCACGATGGGGGAGCAGTTCTTC. The variable domain in full, with the rest retrieved from reference TRBV28 and TRBJ2-1, is DVKVTQSSRYLVKRTGEKVFLECVQDMDHENMFWYRQDPGLGLRLIYFSYDVKMKEKGDIPEGYSVSREKKERFSLILESASTNQTSMYLCASTLTMGEQFFGPGTRLTVL.

This clonotype showed up just a few times. The V call is TRBV7-2, the J call TRBJ2-2; D is uncertain. Germline V lookup: CDR1 SGHTA, CDR2 FQGNSA. The V and J ends lost 1 base and 1 base respectively, with 7 bases between them. The CDR3 totals 15 residues. The CDR3 protein is CASSLELKNTGELFF. CDR3 sequence (DNA): TGTGCCAGCAGCTTAGAACTGAAGAACACCGGGGAGCTGTTTTTT.

The rearrangement joins TRBV9 to TRBJ2-2; TRBD1 agrees at 7 bases. After removal of 0 bases from V and 3 bases from J, the junction contained 8 bases not matched to a gene. Germline V gives CDR1 SGDLS, CDR2 YYNGEE. The CDR3 runs 17 residues. For the CDR3, the DNA is TGTGCCAGCAGCGTAGGTCCCAGGGGGAAGGACACCGGGGAGCTGTTTTTT. Protein: CASSVGPRGKDTGELFF.

The V call is TRBV25-1, the J call TRBJ2-1, with 10 bases matching TRBD2. The junction had 10 bases not matched to a gene; V was cut back by 2 bases and J by 9 bases. This CDR3 has 16 amino acids. Germline assignment: CDR1 MGHDK and CDR2 SYGVNS. This CDR3 reads CASSELSGRAVGEQFF. The CDR3 coding sequence is TGTGCCAGCAGTGAACTGAGCGGGAGGGCGGTGGGTGAGCAGTTCTTC. The whole variable domain, remainder taken from reference TRBV25-1 and TRBJ2-1, is EADIYQTPRYLVIGTGKKITLECSQTMGHDKMYWYQQDPGMELHLIHYSYGVNSTEKGDLSSESTVSRIRTEHFPLTLESARPSHTSQYLCASSELSGRAVGEQFFGPGTRLTVL.

In its sample, this clonotype was seen many times. The chain carries TRBV5-1 and TRBJ2-7; no firm D call. This CDR3 has 12 amino acids. With 5 bases removed from V and 3 bases from J, the gap between germline ends came to 9 bases. Germline V gives CDR1 SGHRS, CDR2 YFSETQ. For the CDR3, the DNA is TGCGCCAGCAGAATAAACAACTACGAGCAGTACTTC. Its translation: CASRINNYEQYF. Full variable domain (missing parts from reference TRBV5-1 and TRBJ2-7): KAGVTQTPRYLIKTRGQQVTLSCSPISGHRSVSWYQQTPGQGLQFLFEYFSETQRNKGNFPGRFSGRQFSNSRSEMNVSTLELGDSALYLCASRINNYEQYFGPGTRLTVT.

The chain joins TRBV19 to TRBJ2-3; TRBD1 agrees at 8 bases. Germline values: CDR1 LNHDA, CDR2 SQIVND (reference sequence). V was clipped by 8 bases and J by 4 bases; unmatched bases: 5. The CDR3 is 13 amino acids. CDR3 sequence (DNA): TGTGCCAGTCGGACAGGGTCGTCAGATACGCAGTATTTT. Protein: CASRTGSSDTQYF.

This clonotype was detected many times. The genes are TRBV20-1 and TRBJ2-5, with TRBD1 matching 11 bases. Germline CDR1 is DFQATT and CDR2 is SNEGSKA (reference sequence). The CDR3 extends over 14 amino acids. The V segment lost 6 bases and the J segment 5 bases; nucleotides outside the gene matches: 8. In nucleotides, the CDR3 is TGCAGTGCGTGGACAGGGGGCTTTGTGGAGACCCAGTACTTC. Translated, it gives CSAWTGGFVETQYF.

This chain uses TRBV6-2 or TRBV6-3 with TRBJ2-5; D not certain. V was cut by 7 bases and J by 1 base, with 7 bases left in between. Looked up from germline, CDR1 is MNHEY and CDR2 is SVGEGT. The CDR3 covers 12 residues. DNA of the CDR3: TGTGCCAGCACCGTGCCCCAAGAGACCCAGTACTTC. Its translation is CASTVPQETQYF.

This clonotype was seen a few times. This sequence joins TRBV15 and TRBJ1-5; no firm D call. This CDR3 comprises 14 residues. The V end lost 4 bases, the J end lost 1 base, and 8 bases lay between the germline ends. Germline V gene data show CDR1 as LNHNV and CDR2 as YYDKDF (reference sequence). DNA for the CDR3: TGTGCCACCAGCATACATCGCAGCAATCAGCCCCAGCATTTT. As protein: CATSIHRSNQPQHF.

In its sample, this clonotype was seen a few times. This chain uses TRBV5-1 with TRBJ2-1, with a tentative D call TRBD2 (5 bases). The V gene lost 0 bases and the J gene lost 0 bases, with 10 bases spanning the gap. The V gene's germline CDR1 is SGHRS and CDR2 YFSETQ. The CDR3 is 16 residues long. The DNA of the CDR3 is TGCGCCAGCAGCTTGGGTCCGGGGAGCTCCTACAATGAGCAGTTCTTC. Translated: CASSLGPGSSYNEQFF.

The gene calls are TRBV9 and TRBJ1-4; no definite D call. Germline V lookup: CDR1 SGDLS, CDR2 YYNGEE. This CDR3 is 12 amino acids long. Trimming stripped 4 bases from V and 1 base from J, with 2 bases between. The CDR3 sequence: CASSLTNEKLFF. The CDR3 DNA reads as TGTGCCAGCAGCCTAACTAATGAAAAACTGTTTTTT. Full variable domain (remainder filled in from reference TRBV9 and TRBJ1-4): DSGVTQTPKHLITATGQRVTLRCSPRSGDLSVYWYQQSLDQGLQFLIQYYNGEERAKGNILERFSAQQFPDLHSELNLSSLELGDSALYFCASSLTNEKLFFGSGTQLSVL.